The text below deals with one TCR beta chain. As yet, its antigen is unknown. Once sorted, every population was more than 95% pure. This CDR3 is built from 14 residues. Germline V lookup: CDR1 SGHRS, CDR2 YFSETQ. The V and J ends lost 0 bases and 7 bases respectively, with 14 bases between them. This sample was taken from a study of beta chain features in type 1 diabetes. About the study: Sorted cells examined across all samples numbered around 110,000,000.

Study-wide results and caveats: When Type 1 diabetes patients were examined, their TCRB CDR3s proved moderately but significantly shorter in all four CD4+ subsets.

The isolated RNA, all of it, was reverse transcribed, so expressed TCRB transcripts were what got sequenced. Assay used: immunoSEQ multiplex PCR; TCRdb lists only in-frame clones, some missing. The sample lists 300,000 to 350,000 clones, roughly 13% occurring once. The sequenced material came from naive CD4+ T cells from blood. The chain combines TRBV5-1 with TRBJ2-7; possibly TRBD2 for D (5 bases). The TCR was taken from a woman aged 18-35 years with type 1 diabetes. The CDR3 spells CASSLVVGAREQYF. The DNA for the CDR3 is TGCGCCAGCAGCTTGGTGGTGGGAGCGCGGGAGCAGTACTTC.